This TCR beta chain appears in the sequencing data of a study of shared clonotypes between healthy human individuals. Deep-level running was used for the assay. The protocol was immunoSEQ multiplex PCR, while the TCRdb copy is restricted to in-frame clones and leaves out a portion. The sample consists of about 700,000 clones, about 90% of them appearing once. Naive CD8 cells comprised CD45RO-negative, CCR7-positively selected cells, excluding terminally differentiated effector memory CD45RA+ cells. There were no recent acute infections or vaccinations among the donors, who were healthy HIV-negative adults. The CDR3 is made up of 12 amino acids. V lost 2 bases, J lost 9 bases, and 7 bases lay in between. Germline V gene lookup returns CDR1 MNHNY and CDR2 SVGAGI (reference sequence).

Sequencing used naive CD8+ T cells sorted from blood. The clonotype originates from a man aged 30 to 45 in good health. The chain couples TRBV6-6 to TRBJ2-2; D unresolved. The CDR3 sequence: CASSYDTRELFF. The CDR3 DNA sequence: TGTGCCAGCAGTTACGACACTCGGGAGCTGTTTTTT.